This T cell receptor beta chain was documented in a study of cytomegalovirus exposure and HLA in healthy donors. Amplification used 60 Vbeta primers and 13 Jbeta primers. Assay: immunoSEQ multiplex PCR; the TCRdb copy retains only in-frame clones and omits some. This sample has 50,000 to 75,000 clones, with roughly 84% found just once. Findings of the study overall: In an earlier analysis, most TCR beta V segments were productive about 87% or about 30% of the time.

This CDR3 region has 14 residues. Germline V gene sequence: CDR1 SNHLY, CDR2 FYNNEI. Between the trimmed V and J ends, which lost 4 bases and 5 bases, there was a span of 14 bases. The sample holds one count of this clone. The target antigen is unknown. The specimen sequenced was PBMCs. The genes are TRBV2 and TRBJ2-5, with a weak D call TRBD2 (5 bases). The sequence was collected from a human donor in good health. The DNA for the CDR3 is TGTGCCAGCAGTGTTTTGCGGGCGAGGGAGACCCAGTACTTC. Residues: CASSVLRARETQYF.